The 5 T cell receptor beta chains below were found in one sample sequenced in a study of blood T cell repertoires in COVID-19. Assay used: immunoSEQ multiplex PCR; TCRdb lists only in-frame clones, some missing. This sample carries under 250,000 clones, 80% to 90% of them seen once, and the ten largest clones take roughly 8.7%. The sample was peripheral blood. Source of these receptors: a man aged 35-49 years with active or convalescent COVID-19.

This chain joins TRBV29-1 and TRBJ2-7, with 7 bases identical to TRBD2. The CDR3 is made up of 13 amino acids. Germline V gene lookup returns CDR1 SQVTM and CDR2 ANQGSEA. Unmatched junction bases numbered 14, after V lost 8 bases and J lost 7 bases. CDR3 coding DNA: TGCAGCTCTGCTGCGGGATCCGGGGGGGAGCAGTACTTC. Protein sequence: CSSAAGSGGEQYF.

This CDR3 reads CASRGGGHTEAFF. The CDR3 DNA reads TGTGCCAGCAGGGGGGGAGGGCACACTGAAGCTTTCTTT. The chain has TRBV2 and TRBJ1-1; tentative D call: TRBD1 (5 bases). The germline gives CDR1 SNHLY, CDR2 FYNNEI. Deletions cut 6 bases from V and 3 bases from J, with 11 bases between. This CDR3 is 13 amino acids long.

The CDR3 DNA is TGTGCCAGCAGCTTATCTAGCCAGGGGGGATACAATGAGCAGTTCTTC. This codes for CASSLSSQGGYNEQFF. J is TRBJ2-1 and V is TRBV7-6; a possible D gene is TRBD1 (7 bases). This CDR3 comprises 16 residues. Germline-derived CDR1 and CDR2 are SGHVS and FNYEAQ. With 2 bases removed from V and 4 bases from J, the gap between germline ends came to 15 bases.

The table lists this clone with a few counts. This chain links TRBV18 with TRBJ1-3; 10 bases fit TRBD1. The CDR3 is 16 residues long. V dropped 3 bases and J dropped 7; count of bases not matched to a gene: 9. Germline V gene lookup returns CDR1 KGHSH and CDR2 LQKENI. CDR3 nucleotides: TGTGCCAGCTCACCCGGGGGACAGGGGCTAGGGAACACCATATATTTT. Its translation: CASSPGGQGLGNTIYF.

The chain links TRBV6-1 to TRBJ1-1, with D maybe TRBD1 (5 bases). V was trimmed by 1 base and J by 1 base, leaving 13 bases between them. The V gene's germline CDR1 is MNHNS and CDR2 SASEGT. CDR3 length equals 16 residues. The CDR3 protein is CASSEVIVGGNTEAFF. The CDR3 DNA reads as TGTGCCAGCAGTGAAGTCATTGTGGGGGGGAACACTGAAGCTTTCTTT.